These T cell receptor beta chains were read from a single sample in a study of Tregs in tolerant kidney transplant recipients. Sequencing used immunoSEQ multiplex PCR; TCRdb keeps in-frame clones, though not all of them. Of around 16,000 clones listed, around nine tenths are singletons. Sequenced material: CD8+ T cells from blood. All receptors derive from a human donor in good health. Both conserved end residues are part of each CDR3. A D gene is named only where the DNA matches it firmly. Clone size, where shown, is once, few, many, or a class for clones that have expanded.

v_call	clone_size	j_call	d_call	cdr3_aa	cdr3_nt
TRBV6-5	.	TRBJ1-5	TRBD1	CASSYGTGHNQPQHF	TGTGCCAGCAGTTACGGGACAGGGCACAATCAGCCCCAGCATTTT
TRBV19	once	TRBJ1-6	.	CASKASGNSPLHF	TGTGCCAGTAAGGCAAGCGGTAATTCACCCCTCCACTTT
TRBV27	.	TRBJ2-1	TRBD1	CASSSPTGSYRNEQFF	TGTGCCAGCAGTTCCCCGACAGGGAGCTATAGGAATGAGCAGTTCTTC
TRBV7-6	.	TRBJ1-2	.	CASSETDLYGYTF	TGTGCCAGCAGCGAGACTGACCTCTATGGCTACACCTTC
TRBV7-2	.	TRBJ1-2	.	CASSLVPRTGYGYTF	TGTGCCAGCAGCTTAGTACCCCGGACGGGCTATGGCTACACCTTC
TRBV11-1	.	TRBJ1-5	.	CASTPERGLQPQHF	TGTGCCAGCACCCCCGAGAGGGGCCTTCAGCCCCAGCATTTT
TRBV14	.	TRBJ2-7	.	CASSAWGGQADEQYF	TGTGCCAGCAGCGCGTGGGGGGGGCAGGCTGACGAGCAGTACTTC
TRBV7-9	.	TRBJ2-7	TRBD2	CASSFSGTSYEQYF	TGTGCCAGCAGCTTTAGCGGGACCTCCTACGAGCAGTACTTC
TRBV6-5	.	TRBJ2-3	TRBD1	CASSYEGQGLDTQYF	TGTGCCAGCAGTTACGAGGGACAGGGGCTAGATACGCAGTATTTT
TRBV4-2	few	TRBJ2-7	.	CASSQAASETYEQYF	TGTGCCAGCAGCCAAGCTGCTAGCGAGACCTACGAGCAGTACTTC
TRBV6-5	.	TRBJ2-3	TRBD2	CASSYSGGNTDTQYF	TGTGCCAGCAGTTACTCGGGGGGGAACACAGATACGCAGTATTTT
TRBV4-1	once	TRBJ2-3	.	CASSQEHRDGQGDTQYF	TGCGCCAGCAGCCAAGAACACCGGGACGGCCAGGGAGATACGCAGTATTTT
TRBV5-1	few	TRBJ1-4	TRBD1	CASSLSLGTGSEKLFF	TGCGCCAGCAGCTTGTCCTTAGGGACAGGGAGTGAAAAACTGTTTTTT
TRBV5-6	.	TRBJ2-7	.	CASSPDRREGPGYEQYF	TGTGCCAGCAGCCCTGACAGGCGAGAAGGTCCGGGTTACGAGCAGTACTTC
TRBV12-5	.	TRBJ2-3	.	CASGLYGRTTDTQYF	TGTGCTAGTGGTCTATACGGACGTACCACAGATACGCAGTATTTT
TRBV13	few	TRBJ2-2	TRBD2	CASSTRLAGTNTGELFF	TGTGCCAGCAGCACCCGACTAGCGGGAACGAACACCGGGGAGCTGTTTTTT
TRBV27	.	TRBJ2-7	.	CASSSEPRTYEQYF	TGTGCCAGCAGTTCGGAACCACGTACCTACGAGCAGTACTTC
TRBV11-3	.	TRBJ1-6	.	CASSLLVGANSPLHF	TGTGCCAGCAGCTTGTTGGTTGGAGCCAATTCACCCCTCCACTTT
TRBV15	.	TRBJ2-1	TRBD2	CATSRDRRAGLTYNEQFF	TGTGCCACCAGCAGAGATCGAAGAGCGGGACTAACCTACAATGAGCAGTTCTTC
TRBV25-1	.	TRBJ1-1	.	CASLPDRLNTEAFF	TGTGCCAGCCTACCCGACAGGTTGAACACTGAAGCTTTCTTT
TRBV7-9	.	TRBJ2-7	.	CASSLDLGQRKNEQYF	TGTGCCAGCAGCTTAGACCTGGGTCAGCGAAAGAACGAGCAGTACTTC
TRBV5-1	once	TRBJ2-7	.	CASSNPGNSYEQYF	TGCGCCAGCAGCAACCCGGGAAACTCCTACGAGCAGTACTTC
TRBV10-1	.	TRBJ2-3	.	CASSACQGRGDTQYF	TGCGCCAGCAGTGCTTGTCAGGGGCGCGGGGATACGCAGTATTTT
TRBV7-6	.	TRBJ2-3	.	CASSSDNTQYF	TGTGCCAGCAGCTCAGACAATACGCAGTATTTT
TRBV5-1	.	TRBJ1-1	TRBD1	CASQLRTGSPEAFF	TGCGCCAGCCAACTCCGGACAGGGAGTCCTGAAGCTTTCTTT
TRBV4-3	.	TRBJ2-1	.	CASSLQTFGSVDEQFF	TGCGCCAGCAGCCTCCAAACCTTCGGAAGTGTTGATGAGCAGTTCTTC
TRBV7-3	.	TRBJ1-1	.	CASSLNPGTNTEAFF	TGTGCCAGCAGCTTAAATCCAGGGACGAACACTGAAGCTTTCTTT
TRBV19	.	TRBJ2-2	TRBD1	CASSIVRLGDSATSPTGELFF	TGTGCCAGTAGTATAGTTCGTTTGGGGGACAGTGCAACGTCGCCCACCGGGGAGCTGTTTTTT
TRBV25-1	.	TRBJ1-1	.	CASDQRLQGNFPEAFF	TGTGCCAGTGACCAACGGTTACAGGGAAATTTCCCTGAAGCTTTCTTT
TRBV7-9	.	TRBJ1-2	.	CASSLTSERLYGYTF	TGTGCCAGCAGCTTGACCTCGGAGCGTCTATATGGCTACACCTTC
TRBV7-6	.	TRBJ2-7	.	CASSLSQGGREQYF	TGTGCCAGCAGCTTGTCGCAGGGAGGTAGAGAGCAGTACTTC
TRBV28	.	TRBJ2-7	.	CASSRPGDVTYEQYF	TGTGCCAGCAGTCGGCCGGGAGACGTAACCTACGAGCAGTACTTC
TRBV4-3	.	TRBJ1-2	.	CASSLSKEPGYGYTF	TGCGCCAGCAGCCTTTCGAAGGAACCTGGCTATGGCTACACCTTC
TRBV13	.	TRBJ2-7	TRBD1	CASSFAGTGSYEQYF	TGTGCCAGCAGCTTCGCCGGGACAGGGAGCTACGAGCAGTACTTC
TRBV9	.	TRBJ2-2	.	CASSVVGGELFF	TGTGCCAGCAGCGTAGTAGGAGGGGAGCTGTTTTTT
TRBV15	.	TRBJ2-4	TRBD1	CATSRAGGINIQYF	TGTGCCACCAGCAGAGCAGGGGGCATAAACATTCAGTACTTC
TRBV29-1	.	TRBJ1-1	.	CSVEGGGSPEAFF	TGCAGCGTTGAAGGGGGGGGGTCTCCTGAAGCTTTCTTT
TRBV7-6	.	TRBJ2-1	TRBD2	CASSLSQRGGNEQFF	TGTGCCAGCAGCTTAAGTCAGCGGGGGGGCAATGAGCAGTTCTTC
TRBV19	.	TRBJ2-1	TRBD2	CASSSSGGNEQFF	TGTGCCAGTAGTTCAAGCGGGGGAAATGAGCAGTTCTTC
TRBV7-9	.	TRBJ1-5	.	CASSLGFSNQPQHF	TGTGCCAGCAGCTTGGGGTTTAGCAATCAGCCCCAGCATTTT
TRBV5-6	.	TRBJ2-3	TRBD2	CASRLGGAGVITDTQYF	TGTGCCAGCAGGTTGGGAGGAGCGGGGGTGATCACAGATACGCAGTATTTT
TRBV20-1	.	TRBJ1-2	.	CSASRLYGYTF	TGCAGTGCTTCTAGGCTCTATGGCTACACCTTC
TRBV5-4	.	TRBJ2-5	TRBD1	CASSLIPGQGGGETQYF	TGTGCCAGCAGTCTAATCCCGGGACAGGGGGGCGGAGAGACCCAGTACTTC
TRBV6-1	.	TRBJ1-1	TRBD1	CASSWVSDRDTEAFF	TGTGCCAGCAGTTGGGTTTCGGACAGGGACACTGAAGCTTTCTTT
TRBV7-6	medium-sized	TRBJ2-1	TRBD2	CASSLGTSGPGALDEQFF	TGTGCCAGCAGCTTGGGGACTAGCGGACCCGGGGCGTTAGATGAGCAGTTCTTC
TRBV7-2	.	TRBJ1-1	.	CASSPTGDTEAFF	TGTGCCAGCAGCCCCACGGGGGACACTGAAGCTTTCTTT
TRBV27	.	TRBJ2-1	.	CASTGRGAMGNEQFF	TGTGCCAGCACCGGCCGGGGGGCTATGGGCAATGAGCAGTTCTTC
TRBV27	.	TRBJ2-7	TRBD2	CASSLGGSLGGSASEQYF	TGTGCCAGCAGTTTGGGCGGCAGTTTGGGCGGGAGTGCAAGCGAGCAGTACTTC
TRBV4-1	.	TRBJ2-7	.	CASSRIAASYEQYF	TGCGCCAGCAGCCGAATAGCTGCCTCCTACGAGCAGTACTTC
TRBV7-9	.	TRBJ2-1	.	CAGVEGSYNEQFF	TGTGCCGGGGTGGAGGGCTCCTACAATGAGCAGTTCTTC
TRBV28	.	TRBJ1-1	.	CASTLYVNTEAFF	TGTGCCAGCACTCTTTACGTGAACACTGAAGCTTTCTTT
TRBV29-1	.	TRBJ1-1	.	CSVVYVNTEAFF	TGCAGCGTTGTTTACGTGAACACTGAAGCTTTCTTT
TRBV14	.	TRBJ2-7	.	CASRALSSYEQYF	TGTGCCAGCCGGGCCTTAAGCTCCTACGAGCAGTACTTC
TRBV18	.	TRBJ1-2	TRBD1	CASSRGQDAAYGYTF	TGTGCCAGCTCAAGAGGACAGGATGCTGCCTATGGCTACACCTTC
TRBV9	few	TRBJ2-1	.	CASSKEPGSYNEQFF	TGTGCCAGCAGCAAAGAGCCGGGTTCCTACAATGAGCAGTTCTTC